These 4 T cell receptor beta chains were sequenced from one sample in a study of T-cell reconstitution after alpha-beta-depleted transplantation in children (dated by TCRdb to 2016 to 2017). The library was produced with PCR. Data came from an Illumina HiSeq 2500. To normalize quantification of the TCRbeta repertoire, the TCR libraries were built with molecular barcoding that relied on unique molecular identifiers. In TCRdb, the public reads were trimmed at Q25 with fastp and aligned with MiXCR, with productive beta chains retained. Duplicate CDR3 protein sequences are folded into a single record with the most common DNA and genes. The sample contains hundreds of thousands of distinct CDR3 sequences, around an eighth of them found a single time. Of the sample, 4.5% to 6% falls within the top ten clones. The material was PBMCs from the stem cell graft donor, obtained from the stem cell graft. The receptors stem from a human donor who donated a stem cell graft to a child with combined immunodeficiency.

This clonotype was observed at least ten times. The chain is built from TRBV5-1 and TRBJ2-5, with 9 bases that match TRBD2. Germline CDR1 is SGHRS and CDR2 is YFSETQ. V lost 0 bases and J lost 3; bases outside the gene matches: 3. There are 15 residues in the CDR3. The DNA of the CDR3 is TGCGCCAGCAGCTTGGAAGTAGCGGGGGAAGAGACCCAGTACTTC. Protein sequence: CASSLEVAGEETQYF.

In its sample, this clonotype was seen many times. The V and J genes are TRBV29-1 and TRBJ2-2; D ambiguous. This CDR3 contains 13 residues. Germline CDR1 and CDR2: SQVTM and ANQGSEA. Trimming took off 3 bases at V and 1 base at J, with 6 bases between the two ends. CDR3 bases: TGCAGCGTTGATCTGGGGAACACCGGGGAGCTGTTTTTT. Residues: CSVDLGNTGELFF.

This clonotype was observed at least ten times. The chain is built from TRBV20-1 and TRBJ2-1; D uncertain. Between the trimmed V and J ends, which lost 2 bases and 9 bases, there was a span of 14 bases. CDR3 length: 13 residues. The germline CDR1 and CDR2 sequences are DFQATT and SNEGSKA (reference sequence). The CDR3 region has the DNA TGCAGTGCTAGATCGATAGCCGGGTTTGAGCAGTTCTTC. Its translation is CSARSIAGFEQFF.

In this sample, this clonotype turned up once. CDR3 DNA sequence: TGTGCCAGCAGCTTGTCTCCCACCCGGAAGATCCGGGAGCTGTTTTTT. Its translation is CASSLSPTRKIRELFF. The chain couples TRBV7-3 to TRBJ2-2; unclear D gene. This CDR3 comprises 16 residues. Per the germline V gene, CDR1 is SGHTA and CDR2 is FQGTGA. Trimming pared 3 bases from V and 9 bases from J, leaving 20 bases between.